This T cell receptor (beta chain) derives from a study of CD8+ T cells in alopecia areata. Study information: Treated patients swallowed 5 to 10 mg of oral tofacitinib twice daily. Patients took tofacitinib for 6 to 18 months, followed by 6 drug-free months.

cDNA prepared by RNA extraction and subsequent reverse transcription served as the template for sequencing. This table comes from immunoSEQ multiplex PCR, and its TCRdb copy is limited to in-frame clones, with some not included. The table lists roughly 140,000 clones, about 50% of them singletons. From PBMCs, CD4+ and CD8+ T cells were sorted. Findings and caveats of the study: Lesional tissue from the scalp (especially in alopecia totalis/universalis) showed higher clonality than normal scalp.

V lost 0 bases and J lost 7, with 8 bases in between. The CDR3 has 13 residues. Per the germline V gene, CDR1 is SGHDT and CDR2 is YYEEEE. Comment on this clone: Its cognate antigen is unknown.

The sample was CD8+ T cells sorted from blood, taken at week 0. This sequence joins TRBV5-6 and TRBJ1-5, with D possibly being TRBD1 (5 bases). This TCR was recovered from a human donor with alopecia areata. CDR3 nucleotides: TGTGCCAGCAGCTTGGGGCAGGGACAGCCCCAGCATTTT. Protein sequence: CASSLGQGQPQHF.